The T cell receptor (beta chain) under discussion was sequenced for a study of shared clonotypes between healthy human individuals (dated by TCRdb to about 2020). Looking at the study overall: The cohort comprised a couple of women and a few men aged 18 to 49 years. Different laboratories and diverse techniques were used to prepare libraries and sequence TCR repertoires, to increase sequencing depth and limit assay-specific biases. Each donor's leukapheresis produced roughly between roughly 0.94 and 9.5 billion PBMCs. To estimate repertoire size and how much clonotype sharing occurs between individuals, the study deeply sequenced the blood TCR repertoires of five or six healthy adults. For each donor, CD4 naive and CD4 memory were each given three plates, CD8 naive was given two plates, and CD8 memory was given one plate.

Healthy HIV-negative adults with no recently reported acute infections or vaccinations were included as donors. Only Caucasian adults living in Nashville, Tennessee, USA were represented among the donors. Magnetic negative selection was used to enrich CD4+ T cells, after which naive cells were positively selected on CD45RA and the negative fraction became the memory subset. Blood was obtained by leukapheresis, after which PBMCs were separated by Ficoll-Histopaque density gradient centrifugation and cryopreserved in liquid nitrogen vapor phase. Analytical flow cytometry was used to check the purity and quantity of each magnetically sorted T cell population. Each sorted fraction had its genomic DNA isolated and then quantified by UV absorbance on a Nanodrop 2000c. Using the deep immunoSEQ assay, multiplex PCR amplified TCR CDR3 regions from genomic DNA. Genomic DNA extracted from each cell subset was distributed evenly over all wells of several immunoSEQ 96-well plates, and each plate served as one replicate. For sorted subsets, each replicate PCR was loaded with 150 to 250 ng genomic DNA, equivalent to about 30,000 T cell genomes. The purified libraries were quantified using a Qubit 3.0 fluorometer, sized with a Bioanalyzer 2100, and then quantified again using the KAPA Library Quantification kit. Every immunoSEQ 96-well plate was sequenced on a dedicated single-read 150-cycle Illumina NextSeq 550 flow cell. As for the authors' bioinformatics: Because only junctional sequences without quality scores were contained in the immunoSEQ output, filtering matching that applied to full-length reads could not be performed. To assign V/J genes and CDR3, sequences were annotated using PyIR, a Python wrapper for IgBLAST v1.9, with IMGT germline references. Reads were filtered out if the reads had weak V/J assignments (E-value above 1e-6), no CDR3, stop codons, out-of-frame junctions, or ambiguous translated residues. V3J clonotypes were defined as sequences sharing an identical inferred V gene, J gene, and CDR3 amino acid sequence. Percentage overlap between repertoires was calculated by dividing the number of shared unique clonotypes by the size of the smaller repertoire. Repertoire richness was assessed with RTK rarefaction, the Chao1 estimator, and Recon v2.1 estimates of unobserved clonotypes. Generation probabilities were computed with OLGA for all TCRbeta clonotypes obtained by the gDNA method from four donors. Not all clones reach the TCRdb copy of this immuneACCESS table, which keeps in-frame sequences only. Checked studies attribute under half of the gap to unresolved V genes and leave the rest unexplained. V, J and clone size are taken as reported in that table, and D and trimming were inferred from the DNA itself. The sample includes 2.5 million or so clones, with more than 90% observed a single time. The ten largest clones add up to around 0.14% of the sample.

What the study reported, not specific to this receptor: Because the study included only a small number of donors, the genetic and exposure-history diversity represented was limited. Approximately 4.8% of naive CD4, approximately 3.7% of naive CD8, 2.3% of memory CD4, and 0.4% of memory CD8 clonotypes were shared across several donors. Larger estimated clonotype richness was generally found for naive subsets than for memory subsets. Higher generation probabilities were observed for clonotypes shared by all four sorted-subset donors than for non-shared clonotypes. Only blood was sampled, and tissue TCR repertoires likely differ from those in blood. Pairwise subsampling indicated that sequencing depth was expected to affect the degree of clonotype sharing among donors. Even with the large sequencing depth, rarefaction of the sorted-subset datasets indicated that sequencing was incomplete.

Only one count was recorded for this clone. The specificity of this receptor is unknown. Nothing much larger sits one base from this clone, and base qualities are not available. The sample was naive CD4+ T cells sorted from blood. The sample's cell subset or site, from its label and the paper: CD45RA+ positively selected. This TCR was recovered from a man younger than 30 in good health.

The DNA sequence reads TGTGCCAGCAGCCTACAGGGTTCGGGCATTCAGTACTTC. Its protein product is CASSLQGSGIQYF. The chain is encoded by TRBV7-9 joined to TRBJ2-4; the D gene is possibly TRBD1, with 6 bases matching. Including cysteine and phenylalanine, the CDR3 has 13 amino acids. The sequence is cut down to CDR3 DNA, 39 bases in frame from base 1. According to the germline V gene (reference sequence), CDR1 reads SEHNR and CDR2 reads FQNEAQ. The trim is 5 bases for V and 9 bases for J, with a gap of 14 bases between the germline ends.